The rows below give T cell receptor beta chains drawn from one sample of a study of PD-1 and CTLA-4 blockade in melanoma. TCRdb's table, derived via immunoSEQ multiplex PCR, lists solely in-frame clones and lacks some. The data show some 21,000 clones, about 91% seen once. The specimen comprised CD8+ T cells from peripheral blood, sampled before anti-PD-1 treatment. Every receptor here comes from a human donor with melanoma. Both conserved end residues are part of each CDR3. The D gene is left open where the match is weak. Size values are once, few and many counts, or a class for expanded clones, and some rows have none.

clone size	V gene	D gene	J gene	CDR3 protein	CDR3 DNA
.	TRBV6-1	.	TRBJ2-7	CASSEVRYEQYF	TGTGCCAGCAGTGAAGTAAGGTACGAGCAGTACTTC
.	TRBV7-9	TRBD1	TRBJ1-2	CASSLAPTGGHGYTF	TGTGCCAGCAGCTTAGCTCCGACAGGGGGCCATGGCTACACCTTC
.	TRBV5-8	TRBD1	TRBJ1-1	CASSLVSAGGNTEAFF	TGTGCCAGCAGCTTGGTCTCGGCAGGGGGTAACACTGAAGCTTTCTTT
.	TRBV11-1	.	TRBJ1-1	CASSWGTEAFF	TGTGCCAGCAGCTGGGGCACTGAAGCTTTCTTT
.	TRBV9	.	TRBJ2-1	CASSVQGSSYNEQFF	TGTGCCAGCAGCGTCCAAGGGAGCTCCTACAATGAGCAGTTCTTC
.	TRBV7-9	.	TRBJ1-2	CASSFQDKDGYTF	TGTGCCAGCAGCTTCCAAGATAAGGATGGCTACACCTTC
.	TRBV6-5	.	TRBJ2-3	CASSYSDPADTQYF	TGTGCCAGCAGTTACTCGGACCCGGCGGATACGCAGTATTTT
.	TRBV9	.	TRBJ2-3	CASSVEGGSTDTQYF	TGTGCCAGCAGCGTAGAGGGCGGGAGCACAGATACGCAGTATTTT
.	TRBV15	.	TRBJ1-5	CATSRDGGDKTQPQHF	TGTGCCACCAGCAGAGATGGGGGAGATAAGACTCAGCCCCAGCATTTT
.	TRBV9	.	TRBJ2-2	CASSPRAGGTGELFF	TGTGCCAGCAGCCCCCGGGCTGGGGGAACCGGGGAGCTGTTTTTT
.	TRBV28	.	TRBJ2-7	CASSIVRGYEQYF	TGTGCCAGCAGTATAGTACGAGGGTACGAGCAGTACTTC
.	TRBV19	TRBD2	TRBJ2-3	CASSSGLAGGHTDTQYF	TGTGCCAGTAGTAGCGGACTAGCGGGGGGACACACAGATACGCAGTATTTT
once	TRBV13	.	TRBJ2-5	CASSLVKDSIQETQYF	TGTGCCAGCAGCTTAGTTAAGGACAGCATCCAAGAGACCCAGTACTTC
.	TRBV6-7	.	TRBJ1-5	CASSEQGVSNQPQHF	TGTGCCAGCAGCGAACAGGGAGTTAGCAATCAGCCCCAGCATTTT
.	TRBV5-1	.	TRBJ1-1	CASSLAANRGSEAFF	TGCGCCAGCAGCTTGGCCGCCAACCGGGGTTCTGAAGCTTTCTTT
once	TRBV28	.	TRBJ1-6	CASSLGPGDSPLHF	TGTGCCAGCAGTTTAGGCCCCGGCGATTCACCCCTCCACTTT
few	TRBV7-9	TRBD1	TRBJ2-7	CASSPPGQEYEQYF	TGTGCCAGCAGCCCACCGGGACAGGAATACGAGCAGTACTTC
few	TRBV4-3	.	TRBJ2-6	CASSQGEALGANVLTF	TGCGCCAGCAGCCAAGGCGAGGCTCTTGGGGCCAACGTCCTGACTTTC
.	TRBV4-3	.	TRBJ1-2	CASSQGLHYGYTF	TGCGCCAGCAGCCAGGGGCTGCACTATGGCTACACCTTC
.	TRBV7-8	TRBD2	TRBJ2-3	CASSLPTSGGGDTQYF	TGTGCCAGCAGCCTTCCTACTAGCGGGGGTGGAGATACGCAGTATTTT
.	TRBV11-2	.	TRBJ1-1	CASSLEASTEAFF	TGTGCCAGCAGCTTAGAGGCGAGTACTGAAGCTTTCTTT
.	TRBV29-1	.	TRBJ1-2	CSVGSGSGYTF	TGCAGCGTTGGATCAGGGAGCGGCTACACCTTC
once	TRBV4-1	TRBD2	TRBJ2-3	CASSLGLAGDADTQYF	TGCGCCAGCAGTCTAGGACTAGCGGGGGATGCAGATACGCAGTATTTT
.	TRBV30	TRBD1	TRBJ1-4	CASSGDRNEKLFF	TGTGCCTCATCCGGGGACAGGAATGAAAAACTGTTTTTT
few	TRBV10-3	.	TRBJ1-4	CAIRGDSTGGGEKLFF	TGTGCCATCAGAGGCGACAGTACGGGAGGAGGTGAAAAACTGTTTTTT
once	TRBV11-2	TRBD1	TRBJ2-7	CASSLAAQGADYEQYF	TGTGCCAGCAGCTTAGCCGCACAGGGGGCCGACTACGAGCAGTACTTC
.	TRBV4-1	.	TRBJ2-1	CASSQDLANEQFF	TGCGCCAGCAGCCAAGATTTAGCAAATGAGCAGTTCTTC
once	TRBV28	.	TRBJ1-2	CASSLTQQGTDYGYTF	TGTGCCAGCAGTTTAACTCAACAGGGTACGGACTATGGCTACACCTTC
.	TRBV6-2/TRBV6-3	.	TRBJ2-3	CASSYLHLPQDTQYF	TGTGCCAGCAGTTACCTGCATCTCCCCCAAGATACGCAGTATTTT
.	TRBV29-1	.	TRBJ2-3	CSTYGTPDEITDTQYF	TGCAGCACCTACGGGACACCCGACGAGATCACAGATACGCAGTATTTT
.	TRBV7-5	.	TRBJ1-4	CVRPPGQANEKLFF	TGTGTCAGACCCCCGGGGCAGGCTAATGAAAAACTGTTTTTT
.	TRBV7-2	.	TRBJ2-2	CACSFGRGNTGELFF	TGTGCCTGCAGCTTTGGGCGGGGGAACACCGGGGAGCTGTTTTTT
.	TRBV27	.	TRBJ2-1	CASSPGSSYNEQFF	TGTGCCAGCAGCCCGGGGAGCTCCTACAATGAGCAGTTCTTC
.	TRBV9	TRBD2	TRBJ2-3	CASSVGLAGITDTQYF	TGTGCCAGCAGCGTCGGACTAGCGGGGATCACAGATACGCAGTATTTT
few	TRBV28	TRBD1	TRBJ1-1	CASSPGQGWRNTEAFF	TGTGCCAGCAGCCCAGGACAGGGGTGGAGGAACACTGAAGCTTTCTTT
.	TRBV19	TRBD2	TRBJ2-4	CASSIGRGGINIQYF	TGTGCCAGTAGTATAGGGCGGGGGGGCATTAACATTCAGTACTTC
once	TRBV2	TRBD1	TRBJ1-1	CASSNGTDATEAFF	TGTGCCAGCAGTAATGGGACAGATGCCACTGAAGCTTTCTTT
.	TRBV28	.	TRBJ1-2	CASSYGRSPGIYGYTF	TGTGCCAGCAGTTATGGCAGGTCGCCAGGAATTTATGGCTACACCTTC
.	TRBV6-5	.	TRBJ1-1	CASRPNPNTEAFF	TGTGCCAGCAGACCAAACCCGAACACTGAAGCTTTCTTT
.	TRBV6-5	.	TRBJ2-3	CATILSNTQYF	TGTGCCACCATTTTATCAAATACGCAGTATTTT
once	TRBV30	.	TRBJ1-2	CAWSTRDVYGYTF	TGTGCCTGGAGTACACGGGACGTCTATGGCTACACCTTC
.	TRBV6-5	.	TRBJ2-7	CASSLNALSYEQYF	TGTGCCAGCAGCCTTAATGCCCTCTCCTACGAGCAGTACTTC
.	TRBV27	.	TRBJ1-2	CASSSGHSYGYTF	TGTGCCAGCAGTTCTGGACATTCCTATGGCTACACCTTC
.	TRBV6-2/TRBV6-3	TRBD1	TRBJ1-1	CASSYQGTGLNTEAFF	TGTGCCAGCAGTTACCAAGGGACAGGGTTGAACACTGAAGCTTTCTTT
.	TRBV6-5	.	TRBJ1-4	CASKAAGNEKLFF	TGTGCCAGCAAGGCGGCCGGAAATGAAAAACTGTTTTTT
large	TRBV28	.	TRBJ1-1	CASSFAVYGTEAFF	TGTGCCAGCAGTTTTGCCGTGTATGGCACTGAAGCTTTCTTT
.	TRBV29-1	TRBD2	TRBJ2-1	CSVLAGGTYNEQFF	TGCAGCGTTTTAGCGGGGGGTACCTACAATGAGCAGTTCTTC
.	TRBV6-5	.	TRBJ2-2	CASSPSTAQAGELFF	TGTGCCAGCAGTCCATCGACAGCCCAAGCCGGGGAGCTGTTTTTT
.	TRBV29-1	.	TRBJ1-2	CSTLGGSNDYGYTF	TGCAGCACCCTGGGGGGATCTAATGACTATGGCTACACCTTC
.	TRBV9	.	TRBJ2-7	CASSVDSSPAAYEQYF	TGTGCCAGCAGCGTAGATAGTTCTCCAGCCGCCTACGAGCAGTACTTC
.	TRBV9	TRBD1	TRBJ2-5	CASSVAGQGAIETQYF	TGTGCCAGCAGCGTAGCTGGGCAGGGGGCTATTGAGACCCAGTACTTC
.	TRBV5-1	.	TRBJ1-2	CASSSRSGMTPNYGYTF	TGCGCCAGCAGCTCCCGTTCGGGTATGACACCTAACTATGGCTACACCTTC